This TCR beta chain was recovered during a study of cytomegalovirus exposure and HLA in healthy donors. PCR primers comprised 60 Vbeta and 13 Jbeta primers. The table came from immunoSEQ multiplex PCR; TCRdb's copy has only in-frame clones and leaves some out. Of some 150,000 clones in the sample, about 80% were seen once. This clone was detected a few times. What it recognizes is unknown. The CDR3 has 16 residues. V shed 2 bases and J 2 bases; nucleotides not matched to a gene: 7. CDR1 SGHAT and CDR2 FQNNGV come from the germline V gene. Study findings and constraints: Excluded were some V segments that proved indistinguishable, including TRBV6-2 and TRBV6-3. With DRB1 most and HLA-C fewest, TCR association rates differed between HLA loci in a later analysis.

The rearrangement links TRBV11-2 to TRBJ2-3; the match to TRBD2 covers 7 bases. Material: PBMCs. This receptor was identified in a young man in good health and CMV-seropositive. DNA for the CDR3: TGTGCCAGCAGCTTAATGGCTAGCGGTCTCACAGATACGCAGTATTTT. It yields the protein CASSLMASGLTDTQYF.